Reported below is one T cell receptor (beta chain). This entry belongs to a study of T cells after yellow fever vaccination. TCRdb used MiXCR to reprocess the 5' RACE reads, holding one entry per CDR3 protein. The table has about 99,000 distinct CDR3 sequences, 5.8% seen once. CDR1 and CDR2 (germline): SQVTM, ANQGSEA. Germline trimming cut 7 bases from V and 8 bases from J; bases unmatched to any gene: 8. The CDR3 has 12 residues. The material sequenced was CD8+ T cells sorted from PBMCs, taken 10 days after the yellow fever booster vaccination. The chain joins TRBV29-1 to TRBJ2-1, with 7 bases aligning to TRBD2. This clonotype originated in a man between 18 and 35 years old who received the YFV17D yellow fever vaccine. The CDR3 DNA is TGCAGCGCCTGCCCGGGAGGCGATGAGCAGTTCTTC. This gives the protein CSACPGGDEQFF.